Below, 30 T cell receptor beta chains from the same sample are listed, as sequenced in a study of T cells in Graves' hyperthyroidism and ophthalmopathy. It was RNA transcripts that yielded the amplified TCR beta CDR3 regions. The HTBI set primed first-round TCR CDR3 RT-PCR. TCRdb reanalysed the multiplex PCR reads using MiXCR and keeps one entry per CDR3 protein. Of roughly 500,000 distinct CDR3 sequences in the sample, approximately 16% are singletons; the top ten hold about 29%. Material: blood. All receptors come from a woman in her 30s with Graves' ophthalmopathy.

The table lists this clonotype with many counts. The chain has TRBV6-1 and TRBJ2-5; possibly TRBD1 or TRBD2 for D (6 bases each). The CDR3 runs 14 residues. Germline CDR1 and CDR2: MNHNS and SASEGT. Trimming took 6 bases from V and 2 from J, leaving 13 bases between them. Here the CDR3 reads CASRPKGGQETQYF. DNA of the CDR3: TGTGCCAGCAGACCCAAGGGGGGACAAGAGACCCAGTACTTC.

Ten or more counts support this clonotype. The rearrangement links TRBV7-2 to TRBJ1-1; 8 bases fit TRBD1. After removal of 5 bases from V and 10 bases from J, the junction contained 9 bases not matched to a gene. The germline V gene encodes CDR1 SGHTA and CDR2 FQGNSA. The CDR3 consists of 13 residues. CDR3 in amino acids: CASSATQGARAFF. CDR3 DNA: TGTGCCAGCAGCGCGACGCAGGGGGCGCGAGCTTTCTTT.

The rearrangement uses TRBV5-8 and TRBJ2-1; TRBD2 matches at 10 bases. J lost 4 bases, V lost 5 bases, and 6 bases had no gene match. Germline CDR1 is SGHTS and CDR2 is YDEGEE. The CDR3 has 15 residues. The chain's CDR3 is CASSFLAGVYNEQFF. CDR3 sequence (DNA): TGTGCCAGCAGTTTTCTAGCGGGAGTTTACAATGAGCAGTTCTTC.

The DNA of the CDR3 is TGTGCCATCAGTGGCCAAACGGGGGGGCGAGGTCAGCCCCAGCATTTT. Protein: CAISGQTGGRGQPQHF. The rearrangement uses TRBV10-3 and TRBJ1-5; tentative D call: TRBD1 (6 bases). The CDR3 runs to 16 residues. V was pared by 4 bases and J by 6 bases, with 19 bases between. CDR1 ENHRY and CDR2 SYGVKD come from the germline V gene.

The chain has TRBV28 and TRBJ2-2, with D unresolved. V lost 2 bases and J 4 bases, leaving 11 bases between the germline ends. The CDR3 consists of 15 residues. CDR1 MDHEN and CDR2 SYDVKM come from the germline V gene. The CDR3, as DNA: TGTGCCAGCAGTTTAGTTGGCAGTCTCACCGGGGAGCTGTTTTTT. Its translation: CASSLVGSLTGELFF.

This clonotype was found many times. The chain uses TRBV27 and TRBJ2-7; D is perhaps TRBD2 (5 bases). The germline V and J ends were trimmed by 3 bases and 0 bases, with 12 bases remaining between them. Looked up from germline, CDR1 is MNHEY and CDR2 is SMNVEV (reference sequence). This CDR3 comprises 15 residues. In nucleotides, the CDR3 is TGTGCCAGCAGTTTCGGACTCCGAAGCTCCTACGAGCAGTACTTC. It is translated as CASSFGLRSSYEQYF.

This clonotype was found many times. The rearrangement links TRBV9 to TRBJ1-6; TRBD1 aligns across 7 bases. There are 15 residues in the CDR3. Trimming cost V 2 bases and J 7 bases; bases outside gene matches: 6. Germline V CDR1 and CDR2: SGDLS, YYNGEE. The CDR3 sequence is CASSVTGTENSPLHF. CDR3 nucleotides: TGTGCCAGCAGCGTTACCGGGACAGAGAATTCACCCCTCCACTTT.

The chain recombines TRBV20-1 with TRBJ2-7; D gene ambiguous. The length of the CDR3 is 12 residues. Trimming removed 7 bases from V and 0 bases from J, with 10 bases in between. Germline CDR1 DFQATT, CDR2 SNEGSKA (reference sequence). CDR3 bases: TGCAGTGACCTAAGCGACTCCTACGAGCAGTACTTC. This translates into CSDLSDSYEQYF.

This clonotype was recorded at least ten times. The chain carries TRBV27 and TRBJ2-5; D is unresolved. Germline CDR1 is MNHEY and CDR2 is SMNVEV (reference sequence). The V and J ends lost 5 bases and 5 bases respectively, with 15 bases between them. The CDR3 extends over 14 amino acids. CDR3 nucleotides: TGTGCCAGCAGTCTCCTGGGTGCTTTGGAGACCCAGTACTTC. Its translation: CASSLLGALETQYF.

This clonotype was found many times. The V call is TRBV3-1, the J call TRBJ1-6, with 8 bases matching TRBD1. Germline CDR1 and CDR2: LGHDT and YNNKEL (reference sequence). The CDR3 is 14 amino acids. V was pared by 6 bases and J by 8 bases, with 6 bases of the junction left unmatched. The CDR3 is CASSLQGGDSPLHF. The CDR3 bases are TGTGCCAGCAGTCTACAGGGGGGCGATTCACCCCTCCACTTT.

The chain joins TRBV30 to TRBJ2-7; possible D gene TRBD2, 6 bases. CDR1 is GTSNPN and CDR2 is SVGIG in the germline V gene (reference sequence). Trimming took 3 bases from V and 3 from J, leaving 15 bases between them. The CDR3 spans 14 residues. The CDR3 loop reads CAWSLPGGFYEQYF. The CDR3 DNA sequence: TGTGCCTGGAGCCTTCCTGGGGGGTTCTACGAGCAGTACTTC.

At least ten counts were recorded for this clonotype. The chain uses TRBV6-1 and TRBJ2-1; 8 bases fit TRBD1. Germline loops: CDR1 MNHNS, CDR2 SASEGT. The CDR3 loop spans 16 amino acids. Trimming cost V 3 bases and J 8 bases; bases outside gene matches: 12. The CDR3 region has the DNA TGTGCCAGCAGTGACGCCGGCCAGGGGGCTAGGGATGAGCAGTTCTTC. This codes for CASSDAGQGARDEQFF.

Only a few counts were recorded for this clonotype. V usage is TRBV10-1 and J usage is TRBJ2-2; D is uncertain. Germline CDR1 reads WNHNN; CDR2 reads SYGVQD (reference sequence). Deletions cut 3 bases from V and 7 bases from J, with 12 bases between. The CDR3 extends over 14 amino acids. The DNA of the CDR3 is TGCGCCAGCAGTGACCGGGCCTCAGGCGGGGAGCTGTTTTTT. Translated, it gives CASSDRASGGELFF.

As concerns this clonotype: At one end the junction does not follow the germline gene, possibly because of a read error. The J gene is TRBJ2-7, the V gene TRBV20-1; 9 positions match TRBD2. CDR1 and CDR2 from the germline V gene are DFQATT and SNEGSKA (reference sequence). The CDR3 loop spans 16 amino acids. In DNA, the CDR3 is TGCCGTGCCTGTGATTATGGGACTAGCAGTTCCTACGAGCAGTACTTC. It yields the protein CRACDYGTSSSYEQYF.

This clonotype was counted only a few times. This chain connects TRBV4-3 to TRBJ1-2; 11 bases fit TRBD1. CDR1 and CDR2 (germline): LGHNA, YSLEER. The CDR3 has 15 amino acids. With V trimmed by 6 bases and J by 5 bases, 8 bases remained unmatched. This chain's CDR3 is CASRRSRDRGYGYTF. The CDR3 DNA follows: TGCGCCAGCAGGCGGTCCAGGGACAGGGGGTATGGCTACACCTTC.

This clonotype was counted ten times or more. V gene TRBV7-3 combines with J gene TRBJ2-7, with 7 bases identical to TRBD1. In germline, CDR1 is SGHTA, CDR2 FQGTGA. With V trimmed by 5 bases and J by 0 bases, 10 bases remained unmatched. The CDR3 covers 16 residues. The CDR3: CASSQPTGAASYEQYF. CDR3 DNA sequence: TGTGCCAGCAGCCAACCTACAGGGGCGGCCTCCTACGAGCAGTACTTC. Full variable domain (remainder filled in from reference TRBV7-3 and TRBJ2-7): GAGVSQTPSNKVTEKGKYVELRCDPISGHTALYWYRQSLGQGPEFLIYFQGTGAADDSGLPNDRFFAVRPEGSVSTLKIQRTERGDSAVYLCASSQPTGAASYEQYFGPGTRLTVT.

This clonotype was picked up many times. This chain uses TRBV5-1 with TRBJ1-2, with D unclear. Germline-derived CDR1 and CDR2 are SGHRS and YFSETQ. CDR3 length: 13 amino acids. V lost 0 bases, J lost 5 bases, and 8 bases lay in between. In DNA, the CDR3 is TGCGCCAGCAGCTTGGAGGGCAGTTATGGCTACACCTTC. This sequence encodes CASSLEGSYGYTF.

This clonotype was seen at least ten times. This chain links TRBV2 with TRBJ2-1; D remains unclear. This CDR3 has 13 residues. Germline V gene data show CDR1 as SNHLY and CDR2 as FYNNEI. V was shortened by 8 bases and J by 6 bases, with 14 bases between the two germline ends. This chain's CDR3 is CASLAFVGNEQFF. In nucleotides, the CDR3 is TGTGCCAGCTTAGCCTTTGTGGGCAATGAGCAGTTCTTC.

V is TRBV4-1 and J is TRBJ1-4; no definite D call. The V gene lost 0 bases and the J gene lost 5 bases, with 10 bases spanning the gap. Germline V gene lookup returns CDR1 MGHRA and CDR2 YSYEKL. The CDR3 has 15 amino acids. The CDR3 nucleotides are TGCGCCAGCAGCCAAGAAGGCCAGTTAAATGAAAAACTGTTTTTT. This sequence encodes CASSQEGQLNEKLFF.

This CDR3 is CSASKLTRMNTGELFF. The CDR3 DNA is TGCAGTGCTAGCAAATTGACTAGAATGAACACCGGGGAGCTGTTTTTT. The V gene is TRBV20-1, the J gene TRBJ2-2; a possible D gene is TRBD2 (6 bases). Germline assignment: CDR1 DFQATT and CDR2 SNEGSKA (reference sequence). CDR3 length: 16 residues. With 3 bases removed from V and 1 base from J, the gap between germline ends came to 15 bases.

This clonotype was counted a few times. The gene calls are TRBV29-1 and TRBJ2-4; D call uncertain. Germline V gives CDR1 SQVTM, CDR2 ANQGSEA. Trimming removed 5 bases from V and 0 bases from J, with 11 bases in between. The CDR3 sequence is 14 residues long. The CDR3 DNA reads TGCAGCGTTACCGGCAGGTTAGCCAAAAACATTCAGTACTTC. This sequence encodes CSVTGRLAKNIQYF.

The gene calls are TRBV6-2 or TRBV6-3 and TRBJ2-7; 7 bases align to TRBD1. Germline V CDR1 and CDR2: MNHEY, SVGEGT. Germline trimming cut 0 bases from V and 6 bases from J; bases unmatched to any gene: 8. This CDR3 contains 15 residues. Here the CDR3 DNA reads TGTGCCAGCAGTTACTCCGGGACAGACCTCTCCGAGCAGTACTTC. The encoded protein is CASSYSGTDLSEQYF.

The chain couples TRBV28 to TRBJ1-1; D possibly corresponds to TRBD1 (6 bases). CDR3 length: 15 residues. Germline-derived CDR1 and CDR2 are MDHEN and SYDVKM. V gave up 2 bases and J gave up 5 bases, with 15 bases separating them. The CDR3 is CASSLIQGGGTEAFF. The CDR3 DNA reads TGTGCCAGCAGTTTAATACAGGGAGGGGGGACTGAAGCTTTCTTT.

This clonotype appeared a few times. The V call is TRBV7-2, the J call TRBJ2-4; D not resolved. Trimming pared 7 bases from V and 0 bases from J, leaving 16 bases between. The CDR3 has 16 amino acids. The germline CDR1 and CDR2 sequences are SGHTA and FQGNSA. The CDR3 nucleotides are TGTGCCAGCACCCCGGGTTTTGACTTAGCCAAAAACATTCAGTACTTC. Its translation is CASTPGFDLAKNIQYF.

This clonotype was counted ten times or more. The genes are TRBV28 and TRBJ2-7, with TRBD1 as a possible D gene (6 bases). V lost 4 bases, J lost 2 bases, and 18 bases lay in between. The germline CDR1 and CDR2 sequences are MDHEN and SYDVKM. The CDR3 runs to 16 residues. The CDR3 region has the DNA TGTGCCAGCAGTTCGGAGACAGGTCGGGGAACCTACGAGCAGTACTTC. Residues: CASSSETGRGTYEQYF.

This clonotype was seen ten or more times. J is TRBJ2-2 and V is TRBV15, with D uncertain. V lost 3 bases and J 1 base, leaving 6 bases between the germline ends. The CDR3 has 14 amino acids. Germline CDR1 reads LNHNV; CDR2 reads YYDKDF (reference sequence). The CDR3, as DNA: TGTGCCACCAGCAGGATGGGGAACACCGGGGAGCTGTTTTTT. Translating it yields CATSRMGNTGELFF.

Many counts were recorded for this clonotype. The chain couples TRBV6-1 to TRBJ2-2; 10 bases line up with TRBD2. CDR3 length equals 15 residues. Germline assignment: CDR1 MNHNS and CDR2 SASEGT. Trimming took 7 bases from V and 2 from J; bases not matched to a gene: 4. The CDR3 DNA reads TGTGCCAGCACCGGACTAGCGGAAAACACCGGGGAGCTGTTTTTT. Translating gives CASTGLAENTGELFF.

The chain is built from TRBV11-2 and TRBJ2-1; a weak D match, TRBD1 (5 bases). This CDR3 comprises 14 residues. CDR1 is SGHAT, CDR2 FQNNGV, per germline. Trimming took 4 bases from V and 7 from J, leaving 14 bases between them. CDR3 in amino acids: CASSSRVGHNEQFF. The CDR3 bases are TGTGCCAGCAGCTCCCGCGTGGGGCATAATGAGCAGTTCTTC.

The V gene is TRBV24-1, the J gene TRBJ2-3; 10 bases are a match to TRBD1. With V trimmed by 2 bases and J by 4 bases, 5 bases remained unmatched. Germline V gene data show CDR1 as KGHDR and CDR2 as SFDVKD. There are 16 residues in the CDR3. CDR3 nucleotides: TGTGCCACCAGTGATTGGGGGACAGGGGACCCAGATACGCAGTATTTT. Translated, it gives CATSDWGTGDPDTQYF.

CDR3 sequence (DNA): TGTGCCAGCAGTCCCTTGACAGTCCGAGAGACCCAGTACTTC. Translating gives CASSPLTVRETQYF. V is TRBV6-2 or TRBV6-3 and J is TRBJ2-5; maybe TRBD1 (5 bases). This CDR3 spans 14 amino acids. V lost 5 bases and J lost 4, with 14 bases in between. The V gene's germline CDR1 is MNHEY and CDR2 SVGEGT.